This T cell receptor beta chain was obtained from a study of immune characteristics of hereditary and idiopathic chronic pancreatitis. Study findings and constraints: Tissue came only from TPIAT, so disease duration may affect findings.

Sequencing was performed with immunoSEQ multiplex PCR; in TCRdb, only in-frame clones are kept and a portion is missing. This sample has about 1,000 clones, with roughly 70% found just once. Total pancreatectomy with islet autotransplantation was the source of the chronic pancreatitis pancreas tissue. For this clone: The antigen is unknown.

V lost 0 bases and J lost 1; bases outside the gene matches: 4. There are 17 residues in the CDR3. Germline lookup yields CDR1 MRHNA and CDR2 SNTAGT. V is TRBV6-4 and J is TRBJ2-3; 10 bases fit TRBD2. The origin of this receptor is a human donor with chronic pancreatitis. Sequencing used pancreas tissue with idiopathic chronic pancreatitis. The CDR3 region has the DNA TGTGCCAGCAGTGACTCGACTACTAGCGGGGGCACAGATACGCAGTATTTT. Protein: CASSDSTTSGGTDTQYF.